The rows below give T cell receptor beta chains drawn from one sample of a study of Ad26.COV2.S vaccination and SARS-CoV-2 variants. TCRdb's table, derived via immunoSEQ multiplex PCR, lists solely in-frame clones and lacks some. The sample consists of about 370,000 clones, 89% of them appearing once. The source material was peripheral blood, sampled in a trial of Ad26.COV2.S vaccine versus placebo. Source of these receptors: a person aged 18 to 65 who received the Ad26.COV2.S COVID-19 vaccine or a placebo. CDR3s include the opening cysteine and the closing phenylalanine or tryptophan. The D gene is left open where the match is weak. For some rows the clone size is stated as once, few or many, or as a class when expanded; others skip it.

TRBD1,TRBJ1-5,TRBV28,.,TGTGCCAGCAGTTTATCGGGACAGGGAGAACAGCCCCAGCATTTT,CASSLSGQGEQPQHF
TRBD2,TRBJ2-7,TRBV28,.,TGTGCCAGCAGTTTATGGGCGGGAGCCTACGAGCAGTACTTC,CASSLWAGAYEQYF
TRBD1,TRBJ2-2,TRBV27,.,TGTGCCAGCAAAACCGCCCGGCGGACAGGGGAAACCGGGGAGCTGTTTTTT,CASKTARRTGETGELFF
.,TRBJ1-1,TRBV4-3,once,TGCGCCAGCAGCCTTTCCCGGATCACTGAAGCTTTCTTT,CASSLSRITEAFF
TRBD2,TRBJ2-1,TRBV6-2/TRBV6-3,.,TGTGCCAGCAGTTACACCAGCGGGAACCAGTTCTTC,CASSYTSGNQFF
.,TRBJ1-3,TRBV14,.,TGTGCCAGCAGCCAATCTTCGGGGGCTGGAAACACCATATATTTT,CASSQSSGAGNTIYF
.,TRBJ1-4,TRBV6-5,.,TGTGCCAGCACGATGACTGACCCAAATGAAAAACTGTTTTTT,CASTMTDPNEKLFF
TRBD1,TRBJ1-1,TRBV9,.,TGTGCCAGCAGCGAGATGGCCGGGACAGGGGACACTGAAGCTTTCTTT,CASSEMAGTGDTEAFF
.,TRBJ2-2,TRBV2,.,TGTGCCAGCAGTGTGGGTGGTACCGGGGAGCTGTTTTTT,CASSVGGTGELFF
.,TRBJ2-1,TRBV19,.,TGTGCCAGTAGTATAGTTTCTGAGTACGAGCAGTTCTTC,CASSIVSEYEQFF
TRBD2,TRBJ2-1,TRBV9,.,TGTGCCAGCAGCGTTACTAGCGGGAGTGGATATGAGCAGTTCTTC,CASSVTSGSGYEQFF
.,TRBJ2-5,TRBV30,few,TGTGCCTGGAGTGTGACAGATCAAGAGACCCAGTACTTC,CAWSVTDQETQYF
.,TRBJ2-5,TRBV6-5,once,TGTGCCAGCGTACGAAACCAAGAGACCCAGTACTTC,CASVRNQETQYF
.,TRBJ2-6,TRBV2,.,TGTGCCAGCAGGGGGACCGGGGCCAACGTCCTGACTTTC,CASRGTGANVLTF
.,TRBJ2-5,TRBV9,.,TGTGCCAGCAGCGTAGATGTCTCGGGGCCGGGGGCCCAGTACTTC,CASSVDVSGPGAQYF
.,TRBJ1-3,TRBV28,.,TGTGCCAGCAGTTTGAATCCAGGGGCCGGGTCTGGAAACACCATATATTTT,CASSLNPGAGSGNTIYF
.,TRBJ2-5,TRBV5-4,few,TGTGCCAGCAGCTTGGGGGGAGCGGGTGGAGAGACCCAGTACTTC,CASSLGGAGGETQYF
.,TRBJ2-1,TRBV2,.,TGTGCCAGCAGTCTGACAGGATACCCTTCTAGCGAGCAGTTCTTC,CASSLTGYPSSEQFF
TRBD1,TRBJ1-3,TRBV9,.,TGTGCCAGCAGCGTAGGACCGACAGGGTTAGGAAACACCATATATTTT,CASSVGPTGLGNTIYF
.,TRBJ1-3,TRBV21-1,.,TGTGCCAGCATAGGACATTCCTCTGGAAACACCATATATTTT,CASIGHSSGNTIYF
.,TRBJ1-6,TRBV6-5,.,TGTGCCAGCAGTTCAACCCGGGGGGAAAATTCACCCCTCCACTTT,CASSSTRGENSPLHF
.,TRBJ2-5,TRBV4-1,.,TGCGCCAGCAGCCATGCCTCCTCTGAGGGGGAGACCCAGTACTTC,CASSHASSEGETQYF
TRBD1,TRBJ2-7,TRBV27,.,TGTGCCAGCAGTTCCGCCAGGACAGGGCTGAACGAGCAGTACTTC,CASSSARTGLNEQYF
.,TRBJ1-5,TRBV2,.,TGTGCCAGCAGTTCCAGGGGACGGCCCCAGCATTTT,CASSSRGRPQHF
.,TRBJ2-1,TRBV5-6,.,TGTGCCAGCAGCCTAGGGGGAGATGAGCAGTTCTTC,CASSLGGDEQFF
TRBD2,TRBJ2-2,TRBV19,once,TGTGCCAGTAGTAGTATCGGGAGGGAATCCGGGGAGCTGTTTTTT,CASSSIGRESGELFF
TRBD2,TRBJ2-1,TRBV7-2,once,TGTGCCAGCAGCTCCCTTAGCGGGAGCGATGAGCAGTTCTTC,CASSSLSGSDEQFF
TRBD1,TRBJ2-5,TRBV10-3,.,TGTGCCACCGCCCCCGGGACAGGGATTCGAGAGACCCAGTACTTC,CATAPGTGIRETQYF
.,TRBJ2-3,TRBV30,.,TGTGCCTGGAACGAAGATACGCAGTATTTT,CAWNEDTQYF
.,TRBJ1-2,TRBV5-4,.,TGTGCCAGCAGCTTGGGCCCTTTTGGGGTGGAGGGCTATGGCTACACCTTC,CASSLGPFGVEGYGYTF
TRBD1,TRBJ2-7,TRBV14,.,TGTGCCAGCAGCCAAATGACAGGGAAGTCCTACGAGCAGTACTTC,CASSQMTGKSYEQYF
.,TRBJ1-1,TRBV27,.,TGTGCCAGCAGTTTATTCGGGTCGAACACTGAAGCTTTCTTT,CASSLFGSNTEAFF
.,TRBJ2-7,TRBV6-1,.,TGTGCCAGCAGTGAAGTGGAGAGCGGCCGCTACGAGCAGTACTTC,CASSEVESGRYEQYF
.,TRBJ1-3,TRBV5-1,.,TGCGCCAGCAGCCCTGACAACTCTGGAAACACCATATATTTT,CASSPDNSGNTIYF
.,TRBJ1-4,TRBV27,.,TGTGCCAGCAGTTTATCAGTGCGGGGGCGCACTAATGAAAAACTGTTTTTT,CASSLSVRGRTNEKLFF
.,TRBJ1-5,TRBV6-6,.,TGTGCCAGCAATGGACAGAATCAGCCCCAGCATTTT,CASNGQNQPQHF
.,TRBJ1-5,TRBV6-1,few,TGTGCCAGCAGTGGAAACAGGGTCTATAGCAATCAGCCCCAGCATTTT,CASSGNRVYSNQPQHF
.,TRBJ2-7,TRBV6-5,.,TGTGCCAGCATTGGGGGCCTCTACGAGCAGTACTTC,CASIGGLYEQYF
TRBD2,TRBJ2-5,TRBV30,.,TGTGCCTGGAGTATGAGACTAGCGGGGCCGGGGGGGGAGACCCAGTACTTC,CAWSMRLAGPGGETQYF
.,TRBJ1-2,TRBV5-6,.,TGTGCCAGCAGCCTAAAGCCGGGCCCCATATATGGCTACACCTTC,CASSLKPGPIYGYTF
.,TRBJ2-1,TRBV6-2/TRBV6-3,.,TGTGCCAGCAGTTACCCCGATAGGGAGCAGTTCTTC,CASSYPDREQFF
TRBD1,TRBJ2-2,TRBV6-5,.,TGTGCCAGCAGCCTGACAGGGCTGAACACCGGGGAGCTGTTTTTT,CASSLTGLNTGELFF
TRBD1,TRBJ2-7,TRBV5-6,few,TGTGCCAGCAGCTTGACGAACAGGGGGTTATACGAGCAGTACTTC,CASSLTNRGLYEQYF
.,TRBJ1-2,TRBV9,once,TGTGCCAGCAGCGTAGCCAAATCTGACGGATCCTATGGCTACACCTTC,CASSVAKSDGSYGYTF
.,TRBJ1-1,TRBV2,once,TGTGCCAGCAGTTCACAGGGTTTCACTGAAGCTTTCTTT,CASSSQGFTEAFF